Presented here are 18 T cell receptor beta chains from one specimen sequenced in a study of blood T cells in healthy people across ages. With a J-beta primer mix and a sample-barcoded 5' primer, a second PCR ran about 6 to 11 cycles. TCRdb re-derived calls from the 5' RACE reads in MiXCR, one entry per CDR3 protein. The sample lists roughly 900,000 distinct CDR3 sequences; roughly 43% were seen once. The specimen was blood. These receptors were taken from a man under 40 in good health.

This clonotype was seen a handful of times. The CDR3 DNA reads TGTGCCAGCAGTGCCGGGACTAGCGGTGTTCAAGAGACCCAGTACTTC. This sequence encodes CASSAGTSGVQETQYF. This chain joins TRBV12-3 or TRBV12-4 and TRBJ2-5; 11 bases align to TRBD2. The CDR3 sequence is 16 residues long. V gave up 5 bases and J gave up 2 bases; unmatched junction bases: 7.

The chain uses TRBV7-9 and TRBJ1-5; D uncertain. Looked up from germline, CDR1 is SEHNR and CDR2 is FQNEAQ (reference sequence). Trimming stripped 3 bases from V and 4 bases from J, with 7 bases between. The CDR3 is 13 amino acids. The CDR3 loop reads CASSFSMNQPQHF. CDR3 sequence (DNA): TGTGCCAGCAGCTTCTCTATGAATCAGCCCCAGCATTTT.

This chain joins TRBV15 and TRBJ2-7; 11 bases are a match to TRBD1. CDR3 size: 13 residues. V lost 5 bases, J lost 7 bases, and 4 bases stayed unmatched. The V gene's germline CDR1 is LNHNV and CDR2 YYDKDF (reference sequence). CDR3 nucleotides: TGTGCCACCAGCGGACAGGGGGCGCGTGAGCAGTACTTC. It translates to CATSGQGAREQYF. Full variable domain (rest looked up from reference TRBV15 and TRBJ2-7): DAMVIQNPRYQVTQFGKPVTLSCSQTLNHNVMYWYQQKSSQAPKLLFHYYDKDFNNEADTPDNFQSRRPNTSFCFLDIRSPGLGDTAMYLCATSGQGAREQYFGPGTRLTVT.

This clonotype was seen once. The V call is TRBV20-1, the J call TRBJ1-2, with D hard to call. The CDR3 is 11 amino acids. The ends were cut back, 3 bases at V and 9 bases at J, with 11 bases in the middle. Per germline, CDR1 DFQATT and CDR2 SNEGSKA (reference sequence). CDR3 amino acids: CSASENMRYTF. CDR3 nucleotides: TGCAGTGCTAGTGAGAATATGCGCTACACCTTC.

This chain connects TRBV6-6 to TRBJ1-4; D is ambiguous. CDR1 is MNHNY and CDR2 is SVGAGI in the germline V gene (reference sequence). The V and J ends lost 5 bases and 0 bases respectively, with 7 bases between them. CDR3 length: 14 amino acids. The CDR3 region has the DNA TGTGCCAGCAGTCCCCGGTCAACTAATGAAAAACTGTTTTTT. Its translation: CASSPRSTNEKLFF.

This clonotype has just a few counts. The CDR3 here is CASSATGHEQFF. The CDR3 DNA reads TGCGCCAGCAGCGCGACAGGGCATGAGCAGTTCTTC. V is TRBV4-3 and J is TRBJ2-1; 7 bases match TRBD1. This CDR3 spans 12 amino acids. Germline-derived CDR1 and CDR2 are LGHNA and YSLEER. Germline trimming cut 5 bases from V and 8 bases from J; bases unmatched to any gene: 3.

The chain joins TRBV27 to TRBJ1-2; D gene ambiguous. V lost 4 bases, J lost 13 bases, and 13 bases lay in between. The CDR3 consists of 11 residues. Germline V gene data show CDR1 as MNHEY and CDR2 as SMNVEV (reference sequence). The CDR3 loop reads CASSSGSSSTF. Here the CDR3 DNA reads TGTGCCAGCAGTTCCGGAAGCAGCTCCACCTTC.

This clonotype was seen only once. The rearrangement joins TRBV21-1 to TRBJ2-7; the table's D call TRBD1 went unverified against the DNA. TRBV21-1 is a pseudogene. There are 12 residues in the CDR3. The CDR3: CATRDRGTEQYF. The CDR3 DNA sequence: TGTGCCACCCGGGACAGGGGAACCGAGCAGTACTTC.

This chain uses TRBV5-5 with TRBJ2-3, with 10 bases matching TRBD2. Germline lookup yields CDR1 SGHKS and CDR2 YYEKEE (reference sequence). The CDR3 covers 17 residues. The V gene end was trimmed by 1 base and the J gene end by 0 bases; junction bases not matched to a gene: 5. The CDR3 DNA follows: TGTGCCAGCAGCTTGTTTAGCGGGGGGTTTAGCACAGATACGCAGTATTTT. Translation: CASSLFSGGFSTDTQYF.

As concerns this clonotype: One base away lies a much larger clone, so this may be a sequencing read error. CDR3 nucleotide sequence: TGTGCCGCCTCCGTGGCAGATACGCAGTATTTT. Translation: CAASVADTQYF. V gene TRBV3-1 combines with J gene TRBJ2-3; D is uncertain. Germline V gives CDR1 LGHDT, CDR2 YNNKEL (reference sequence). V was trimmed by 11 bases and J by 4 bases, leaving 10 bases between them. This CDR3 has 11 residues.

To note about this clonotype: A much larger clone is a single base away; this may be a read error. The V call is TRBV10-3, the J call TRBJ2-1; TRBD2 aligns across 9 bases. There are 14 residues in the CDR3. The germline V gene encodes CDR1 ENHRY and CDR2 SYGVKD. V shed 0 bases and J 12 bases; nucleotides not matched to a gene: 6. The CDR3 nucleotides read TGTGCCATCAGTGAGTCCGGACAAGCGGGGGGGCAGTTCTTC. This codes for CAISESGQAGGQFF.

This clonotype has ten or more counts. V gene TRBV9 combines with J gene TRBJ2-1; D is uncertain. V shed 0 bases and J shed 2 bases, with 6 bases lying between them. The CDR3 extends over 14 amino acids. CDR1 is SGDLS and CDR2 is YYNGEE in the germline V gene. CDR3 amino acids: CASSVDPTYNEQFF. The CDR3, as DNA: TGTGCCAGCAGCGTAGATCCTACCTACAATGAGCAGTTCTTC.

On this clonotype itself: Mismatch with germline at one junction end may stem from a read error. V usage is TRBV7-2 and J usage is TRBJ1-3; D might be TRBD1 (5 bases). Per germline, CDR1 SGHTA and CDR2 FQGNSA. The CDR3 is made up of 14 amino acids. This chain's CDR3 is CVSRQRNSGNTIYF. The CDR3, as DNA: TGTGTCAGCAGACAGCGCAACTCTGGAAACACCATATATTTT. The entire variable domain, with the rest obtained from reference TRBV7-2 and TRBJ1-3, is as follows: GAGVSQSPSNKVTEKGKDVELRCDPISGHTALYWYRQSLGQGLEFLIYFQGNSAPDKSGLPSDRFSAERTGGSVSTLTIQRTQQEDSAVYLCVSRQRNSGNTIYFGEGSWLTVV.

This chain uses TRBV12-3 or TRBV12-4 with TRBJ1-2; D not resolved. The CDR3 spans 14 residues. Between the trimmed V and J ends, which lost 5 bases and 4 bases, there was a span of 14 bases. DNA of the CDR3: TGTGCCAGCAGTCTCCCGGAGGGTATCTATGGCTACACCTTC. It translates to CASSLPEGIYGYTF.

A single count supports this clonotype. DNA for the CDR3: TGCGCCAGCAGGGACCCTCGGGGGCCCTACAATGAGCAGTTCTTC. Protein: CASRDPRGPYNEQFF. The chain recombines TRBV5-1 with TRBJ2-1; tentatively, D is TRBD1 or TRBD2 (6 bases each). In germline, CDR1 is SGHRS, CDR2 YFSETQ. The CDR3 extends over 15 amino acids. The V and J ends lost 5 bases and 2 bases respectively, with 14 bases between them.

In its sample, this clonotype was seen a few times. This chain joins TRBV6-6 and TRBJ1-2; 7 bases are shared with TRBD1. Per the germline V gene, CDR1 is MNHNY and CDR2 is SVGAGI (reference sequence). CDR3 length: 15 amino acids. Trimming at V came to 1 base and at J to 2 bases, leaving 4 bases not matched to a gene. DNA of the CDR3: TGTGCCAGCAGTTACTGGGACAGCTTGAACTATGGCTACACCTTC. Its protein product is CASSYWDSLNYGYTF.

The CDR3 loop reads CASSLSSGGLYEQYF. DNA of the CDR3: TGTGCCAGCAGCTTAAGTAGCGGGGGCCTCTACGAGCAGTACTTC. The chain carries TRBV7-3 and TRBJ2-7, with 9 bases aligning to TRBD2. CDR1 SGHTA and CDR2 FQGTGA come from the germline V gene. The CDR3 length is 15 residues. V was clipped by 1 base and J by 3 bases; unmatched bases: 4.

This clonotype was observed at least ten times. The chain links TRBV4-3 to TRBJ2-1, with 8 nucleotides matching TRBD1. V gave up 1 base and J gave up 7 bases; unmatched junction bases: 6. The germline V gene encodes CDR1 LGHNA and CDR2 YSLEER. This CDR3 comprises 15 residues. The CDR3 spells CASSQGDRTYNEQFF. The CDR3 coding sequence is TGCGCCAGCAGCCAAGGGGACAGGACTTATAATGAGCAGTTCTTC.